Reported below is one TCR beta chain. The data were taken from a study of T cells of healthy individuals. MiXCR, applied by TCRdb to the 5' RACE reads, yields one record per CDR3 protein. Of around 98,000 distinct CDR3 sequences in the sample, approximately 16% are singletons; the top ten hold under 7.5%. This clonotype was sampled from a human donor in good health.

CDR3 nucleotide sequence: TGTGCCACCGGACTAGCGGGGGGGACGGCCACAGATACGCAGTATTTT. Translation: CATGLAGGTATDTQYF. V is TRBV27 and J is TRBJ2-3; 15 nucleotides agree with TRBD2. Trimming at V came to 10 bases and at J to 2 bases, leaving 7 bases not matched to a gene. CDR3 length: 16 amino acids. Germline CDR1 and CDR2: MNHEY and SMNVEV (reference sequence).